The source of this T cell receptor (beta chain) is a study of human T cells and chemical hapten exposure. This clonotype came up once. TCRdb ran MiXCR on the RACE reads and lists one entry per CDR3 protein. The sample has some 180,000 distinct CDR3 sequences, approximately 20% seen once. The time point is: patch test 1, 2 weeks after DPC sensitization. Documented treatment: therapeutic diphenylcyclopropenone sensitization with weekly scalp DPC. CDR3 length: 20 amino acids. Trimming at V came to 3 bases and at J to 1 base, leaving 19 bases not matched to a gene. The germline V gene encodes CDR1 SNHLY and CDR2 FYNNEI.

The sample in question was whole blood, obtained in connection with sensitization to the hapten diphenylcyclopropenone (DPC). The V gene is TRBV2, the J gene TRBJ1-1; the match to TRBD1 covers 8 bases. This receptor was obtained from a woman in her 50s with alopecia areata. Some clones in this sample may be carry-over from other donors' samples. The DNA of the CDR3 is TGTGCCAGCAGTGAGGCCGACAGGGGAATATTCGAGGCCCAGAACACTGAAGCTTTCTTT. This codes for CASSEADRGIFEAQNTEAFF.